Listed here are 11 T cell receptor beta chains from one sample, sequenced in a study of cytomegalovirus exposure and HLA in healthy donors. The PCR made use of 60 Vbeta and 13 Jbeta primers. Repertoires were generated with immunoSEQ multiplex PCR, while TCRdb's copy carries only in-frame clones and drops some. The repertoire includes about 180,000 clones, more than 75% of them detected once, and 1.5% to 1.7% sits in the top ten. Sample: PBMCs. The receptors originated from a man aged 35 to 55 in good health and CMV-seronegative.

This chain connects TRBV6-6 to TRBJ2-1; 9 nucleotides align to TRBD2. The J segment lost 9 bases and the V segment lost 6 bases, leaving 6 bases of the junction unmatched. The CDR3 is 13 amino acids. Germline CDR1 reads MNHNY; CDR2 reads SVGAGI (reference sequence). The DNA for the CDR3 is TGTGCCAGCAGGACTAGCGGCCAAGGTGAGCAGTTCTTC. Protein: CASRTSGQGEQFF.

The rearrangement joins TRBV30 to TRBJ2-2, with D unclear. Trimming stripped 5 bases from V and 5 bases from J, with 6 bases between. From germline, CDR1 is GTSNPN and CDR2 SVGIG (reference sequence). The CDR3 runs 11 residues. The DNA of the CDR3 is TGTGCCTGGGTCGGTACCGGGGAGCTGTTTTTT. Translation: CAWVGTGELFF.

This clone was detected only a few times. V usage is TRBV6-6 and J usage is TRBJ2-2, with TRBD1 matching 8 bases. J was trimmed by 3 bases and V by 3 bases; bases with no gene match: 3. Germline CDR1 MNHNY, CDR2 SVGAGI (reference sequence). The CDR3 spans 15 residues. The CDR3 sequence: CASSYQTGDTGELFF. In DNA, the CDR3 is TGTGCCAGCAGTTATCAGACAGGGGACACCGGGGAGCTGTTTTTT.

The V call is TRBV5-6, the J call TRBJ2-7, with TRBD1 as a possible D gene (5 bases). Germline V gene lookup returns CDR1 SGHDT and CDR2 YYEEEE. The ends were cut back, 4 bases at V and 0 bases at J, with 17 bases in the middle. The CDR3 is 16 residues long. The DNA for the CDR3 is TGTGCCAGCAGCCCGAAGGAGTATAGGGGCTCCTACGAGCAGTACTTC. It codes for CASSPKEYRGSYEQYF.

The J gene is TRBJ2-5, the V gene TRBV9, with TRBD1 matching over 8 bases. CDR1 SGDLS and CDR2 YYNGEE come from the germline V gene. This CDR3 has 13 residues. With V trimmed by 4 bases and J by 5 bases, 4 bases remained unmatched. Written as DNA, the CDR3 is TGTGCCAGCAGCCCCCGGACAGGGGAGACCCAGTACTTC. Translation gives CASSPRTGETQYF.

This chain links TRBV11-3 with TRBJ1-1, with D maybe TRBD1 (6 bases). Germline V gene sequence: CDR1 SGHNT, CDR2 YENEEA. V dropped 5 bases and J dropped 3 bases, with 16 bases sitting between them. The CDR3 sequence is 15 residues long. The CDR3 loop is CASSKTGNLYTEAFF. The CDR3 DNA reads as TGTGCCAGCAGCAAAACAGGGAACTTGTACACTGAAGCTTTCTTT.

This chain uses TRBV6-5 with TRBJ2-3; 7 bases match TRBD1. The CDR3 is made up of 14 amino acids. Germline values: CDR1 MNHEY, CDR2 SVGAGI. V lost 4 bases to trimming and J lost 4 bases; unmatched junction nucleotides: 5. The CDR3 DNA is TGTGCCAGCAGTTCCCGGGACAGCGCAGATACGCAGTATTTT. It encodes CASSSRDSADTQYF.

The CDR3: CASSLTSGGPLTGELFF. The CDR3 DNA is TGTGCCAGCAGCTTAACTAGCGGGGGACCTCTCACCGGGGAGCTGTTTTTT. The chain joins TRBV7-2 to TRBJ2-2; 11 bases are a match to TRBD2. The CDR3 has 17 amino acids. From germline, CDR1 is SGHTA and CDR2 FQGNSA. V lost 2 bases, J lost 4 bases, and 6 bases stayed unmatched.

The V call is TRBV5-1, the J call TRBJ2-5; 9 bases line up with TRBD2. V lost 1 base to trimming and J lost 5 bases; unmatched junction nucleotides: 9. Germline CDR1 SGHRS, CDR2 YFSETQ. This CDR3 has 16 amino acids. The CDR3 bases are TGCGCCAGCAGCTTGAATCTAGCGGGGACCCCGGAGACCCAGTACTTC. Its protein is CASSLNLAGTPETQYF.

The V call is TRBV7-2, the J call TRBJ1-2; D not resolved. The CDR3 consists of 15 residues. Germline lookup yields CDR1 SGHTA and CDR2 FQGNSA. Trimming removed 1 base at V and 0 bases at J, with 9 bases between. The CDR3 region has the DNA TGTGCCAGCAGCTTAGTCGCAGGTGCTAACTATGGCTACACCTTC. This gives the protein CASSLVAGANYGYTF.

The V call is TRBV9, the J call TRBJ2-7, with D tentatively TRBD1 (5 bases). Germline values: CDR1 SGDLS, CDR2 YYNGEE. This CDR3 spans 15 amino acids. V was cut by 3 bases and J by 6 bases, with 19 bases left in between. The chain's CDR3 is CASSDRPGLEVEQYF. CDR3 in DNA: TGTGCCAGCAGCGACAGGCCAGGCCTTGAGGTCGAGCAGTACTTC.